These T cell receptor beta chains were read from a single sample in a study of cytomegalovirus exposure and HLA in healthy donors. Data came from immunoSEQ multiplex PCR; TCRdb stores just in-frame clones and leaves some out. The table lists 150,000 to 200,000 clones, 70% to 80% of them singletons. Sequenced: PBMCs. The receptors come from a female donor in good health and CMV-seronegative. The CDR3 runs from the conserved cysteine through the conserved F or W. A D gene is named only where the DNA matches it firmly. The size field is filled for only some rows; it gives once, few, many or a size class.

TRBV6-5	NA	NA	TRBJ2-7	CASSYRWQGGYEQYF	TGTGCCAGCAGTTACAGGTGGCAGGGGGGCTACGAGCAGTACTTC
TRBV2	NA	NA	TRBJ2-3	CASKRVSVVDTQYF	TGTGCCAGCAAACGCGTATCCGTCGTCGATACGCAGTATTTT
TRBV4-3	NA	NA	TRBJ2-3	CASSQDPFDTQYF	TGCGCCAGCAGCCAAGATCCATTCGATACGCAGTATTTT
TRBV9	NA	TRBD1	TRBJ2-5	CASSASTGGFGTQYF	TGTGCCAGCAGCGCCTCGACAGGGGGCTTTGGGACCCAGTACTTC
TRBV2	NA	NA	TRBJ2-7	CASSEAGVGEQYF	TGTGCCAGCAGTGAAGCAGGGGTCGGGGAGCAGTACTTC
TRBV7-9	NA	TRBD2	TRBJ2-3	CASLAGNTDTQYF	TGTGCCAGCCTAGCGGGAAATACAGATACGCAGTATTTT
TRBV30	NA	NA	TRBJ1-1	CAWSVDTSKAFF	TGTGCCTGGAGTGTGGACACAAGCAAAGCTTTCTTT
TRBV28	NA	NA	TRBJ1-2	CASRASTGDGYTF	TGTGCCAGCAGAGCCTCGACAGGTGACGGCTACACCTTC
TRBV28	NA	NA	TRBJ1-2	CASMLSPLQGSGYTF	TGTGCCAGCATGTTGTCCCCCCTGCAGGGTTCTGGCTACACCTTC
TRBV28	once	TRBD2	TRBJ2-1	CASSLVIGGSWYNEQFF	TGTGCCAGCAGTTTAGTCATTGGCGGGAGTTGGTACAATGAGCAGTTCTTC
TRBV30	NA	NA	TRBJ2-1	CAWSVLFEQFF	TGTGCCTGGAGTGTATTATTTGAGCAGTTCTTC
TRBV10-3	NA	NA	TRBJ1-1	CAITPDGGYLEAFF	TGTGCCATCACCCCGGACGGAGGTTACCTTGAAGCTTTCTTT
TRBV4-3	NA	NA	TRBJ2-7	CASSQDWADTYEQYF	TGCGCCAGCAGCCAAGACTGGGCAGACACCTACGAGCAGTACTTC
TRBV7-8	few	TRBD2	TRBJ2-7	CASSFPLAGTSWGGEQYF	TGTGCCAGCAGCTTTCCTTTAGCGGGAACGAGTTGGGGTGGCGAGCAGTACTTC
TRBV20-1	NA	NA	TRBJ1-2	CSTQGSGYTF	TGCAGTACTCAGGGCTCTGGCTACACCTTC
TRBV7-2	NA	TRBD1	TRBJ2-3	CASSPRQGTADTQYF	TGTGCCAGCAGCCCACGACAGGGGACAGCGGATACGCAGTATTTT
TRBV5-1	NA	NA	TRBJ2-2	CASSRPGDGELFF	TGCGCCAGCAGCCGCCCGGGGGACGGGGAGCTGTTTTTT